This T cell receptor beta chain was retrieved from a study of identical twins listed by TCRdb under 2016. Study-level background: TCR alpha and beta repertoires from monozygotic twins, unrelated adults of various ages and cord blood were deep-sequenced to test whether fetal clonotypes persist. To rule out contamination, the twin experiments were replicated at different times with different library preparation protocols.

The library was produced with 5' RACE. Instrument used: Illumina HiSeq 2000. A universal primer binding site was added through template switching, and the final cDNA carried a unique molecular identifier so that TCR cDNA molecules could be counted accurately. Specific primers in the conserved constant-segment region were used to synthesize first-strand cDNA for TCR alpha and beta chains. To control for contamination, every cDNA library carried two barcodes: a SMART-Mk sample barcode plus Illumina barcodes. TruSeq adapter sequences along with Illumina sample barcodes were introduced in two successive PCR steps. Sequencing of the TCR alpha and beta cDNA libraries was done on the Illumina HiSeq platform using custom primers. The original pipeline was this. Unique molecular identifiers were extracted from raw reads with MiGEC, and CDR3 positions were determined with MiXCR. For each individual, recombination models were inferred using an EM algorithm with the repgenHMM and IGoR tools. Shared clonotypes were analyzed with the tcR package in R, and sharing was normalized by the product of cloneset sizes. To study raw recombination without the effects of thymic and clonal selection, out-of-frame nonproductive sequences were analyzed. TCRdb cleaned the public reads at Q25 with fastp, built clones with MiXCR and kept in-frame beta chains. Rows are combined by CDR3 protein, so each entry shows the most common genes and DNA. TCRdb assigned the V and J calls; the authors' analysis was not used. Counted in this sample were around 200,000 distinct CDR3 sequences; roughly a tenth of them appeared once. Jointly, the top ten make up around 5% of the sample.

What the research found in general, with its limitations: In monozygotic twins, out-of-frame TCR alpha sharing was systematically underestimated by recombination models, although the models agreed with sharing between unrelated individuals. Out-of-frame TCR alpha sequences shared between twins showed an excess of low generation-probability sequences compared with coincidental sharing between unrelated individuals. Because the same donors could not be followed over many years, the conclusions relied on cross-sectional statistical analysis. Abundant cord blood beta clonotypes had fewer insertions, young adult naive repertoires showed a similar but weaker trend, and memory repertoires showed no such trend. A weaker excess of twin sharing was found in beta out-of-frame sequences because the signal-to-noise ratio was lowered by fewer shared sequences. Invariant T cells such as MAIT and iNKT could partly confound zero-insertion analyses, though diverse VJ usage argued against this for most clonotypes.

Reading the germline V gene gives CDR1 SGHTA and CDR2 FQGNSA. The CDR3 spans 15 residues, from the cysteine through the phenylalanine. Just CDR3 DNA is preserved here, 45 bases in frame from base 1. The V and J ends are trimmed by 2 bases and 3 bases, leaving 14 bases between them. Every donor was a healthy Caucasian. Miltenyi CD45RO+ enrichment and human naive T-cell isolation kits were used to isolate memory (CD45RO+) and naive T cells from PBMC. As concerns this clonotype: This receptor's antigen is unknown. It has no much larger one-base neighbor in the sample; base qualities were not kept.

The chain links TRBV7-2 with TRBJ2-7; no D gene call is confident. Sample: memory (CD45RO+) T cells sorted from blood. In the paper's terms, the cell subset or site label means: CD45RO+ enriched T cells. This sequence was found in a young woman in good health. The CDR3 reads CASSLMALPDYEQYF. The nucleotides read TGTGCCAGCAGCTTAATGGCACTTCCTGACTACGAGCAGTACTTC.